This T cell receptor beta chain was recorded in a study of regulatory T cells in long-lasting Graves disease. This clonotype was found a few times. A read error may explain this, as a much larger clone is one base away. Time point in this sample: newly diagnosed GD, antithyroid drugs for less than 3 months. Scientists built the TCR library using RNA that was extracted from PBMCs. Through Arm-PCR of CDR3 regions and iRepertoire HTBI primers, TCR beta libraries were built. MiXCR was run by TCRdb on the multiplex PCR reads, yielding one entry per CDR3 protein. The sample shows about 540,000 distinct CDR3 sequences, approximately 12% of them seen only once. Germline loops: CDR1 DFQATT, CDR2 SNEGSKA (reference sequence). The CDR3 is made up of 13 amino acids. V lost 2 bases and J lost 7, with 12 bases in between. This sample also appeared in a second study, on T cells in Graves' hyperthyroidism and ophthalmopathy. That paper notes: Blood also carried most thyroid clonotypes expanded above 0.001.

The chain links TRBV20-1 to TRBJ2-4, with D perhaps given as TRBD1 or TRBD2 (5 bases each). Specimen: peripheral blood mononuclear cells (PBMCs), collected at new diagnosis, from a patient treated with antithyroid drugs. The TCR comes from a man aged 25-40 years with Graves disease. The CDR3 DNA sequence: TGCAGTGCTAGAACGAGGGCAGGGAACATTCAGTACTTC. This sequence encodes CSARTRAGNIQYF.